This T cell receptor (beta chain) stems from a study of T cells in localized non-small cell lung cancer. Findings of the study overall: A higher density of T cells in blood coincided with extended overall survival. Owing to sequencing of a solitary tumor region, heterogeneity cannot be discounted. Adjacent lung tissue had a median about 58 of the top 100 clones found in the tumor. The study found T cell clonality highest in uninvolved adjacent lung, above tumor.

Measured with immunoSEQ multiplex PCR; TCRdb has only the in-frame clones, and not every one. Of around 91,000 clones detected, around 90% appear once; the ten largest clones hold over 12%. The V and J ends lost 3 bases and 4 bases respectively, with 19 bases between them. This CDR3 is 16 amino acids long. Germline CDR1 reads SGHRS; CDR2 reads YFSETQ. A remark on this clone: As yet, its antigen is unknown.

The receptor was isolated from a man aged 40-75 years with stage I squamous cell lung carcinoma. The chain employs TRBV5-1 and TRBJ1-1; D perhaps matches TRBD1 (5 bases). Sequencing was performed on peripheral blood, taken before any cancer treatment. The CDR3 sequence is CASSSEGGGWLTEAFF. The DNA of the CDR3 is TGCGCCAGCAGCTCGGAGGGCGGGGGTTGGCTCACTGAAGCTTTCTTT.